This T cell receptor (beta chain) emerged from a study of siplizumab effects on memory and regulatory T cells. Study observations and caveats: Siplizumab led to significantly less abundant alloreactive sequences that could be traced back to unstimulated CD4+ memory cells. Only a minority of proliferating CD4+ or CD8+ clones had an assignable naive or memory phenotype, with roughly 75-96% lacking one. Naive T cells appeared more varied than memory cells and looked like key alloresponse contributors. For mappable alloreactive CD4+ clones, the mean Treg-derived fraction was around 64% with siplizumab and 26.9% in controls.

Sequencing was performed with immunoSEQ multiplex PCR; in TCRdb, only in-frame clones are kept and a portion is missing. This table holds 70,000 to 100,000 clones, over 95% found once. For this clone: Its cognate antigen is unknown.

This CDR3 is 14 amino acids long. Germline assignment: CDR1 SGHDN and CDR2 FVKESK. The V gene lost 3 bases and the J gene lost 4 bases, with 12 bases spanning the gap. J is TRBJ1-1 and V is TRBV14; a weak D match, TRBD1 (6 bases). Sequenced material: naive CD4+ T cells sorted from blood. The TCR originated in a human donor in good health. CDR3 in amino acids: CASSHLVGGTEAFF. For the CDR3, the DNA is TGTGCCAGCAGCCATCTCGTAGGGGGCACTGAAGCTTTCTTT.